Each of the 6 T cell receptor beta chains below was sequenced from the same sample in a study of blood T cells in healthy people across ages (dated by TCRdb to 2013 to 2016). Library construction relied on 5' RACE. The sample was run on an Illumina HiSeq 2500. A second PCR of about 7 to 12 cycles was run with a J-beta primer mix and a sample-barcoded 5' primer. The public reads were run again by TCRdb, first through fastp at Q25 and then through MiXCR, and only productive beta chains were kept. CDR3 protein duplicates are merged, each entry listing the most common genes and DNA. The sample table contains 1.5 million to 2 million distinct CDR3 sequences; only one count was recorded for approximately 50% of them. The ten largest clones take up more than 2% of the sample. What was sequenced was blood. These receptors all come from a woman aged 35 to 49 in good health.

This sequence joins TRBV3-1 and TRBJ2-4; the match to TRBD2 covers 11 bases. CDR3 length: 16 residues. Looked up from germline, CDR1 is LGHDT and CDR2 is YNNKEL (reference sequence). Trimming cost V 4 bases and J 1 base; bases outside gene matches: 3. CDR3 bases: TGTGCCAGCAGCCCTAGCGGGGGGACGGCCAAAAACATTCAGTACTTC. Translated, it gives CASSPSGGTAKNIQYF.

The chain recombines TRBV4-3 with TRBJ2-5, with 11 bases that match TRBD2. There are 17 residues in the CDR3. The J segment lost 1 base and the V segment lost 1 base, leaving 5 bases of the junction unmatched. Germline loops: CDR1 LGHNA, CDR2 YSLEER. The CDR3 protein is CASSQGIAGGLQETQYF. In nucleotides, the CDR3 is TGCGCCAGCAGCCAAGGGATAGCGGGGGGGCTCCAAGAGACCCAGTACTTC.

This chain connects TRBV25-1 to TRBJ2-3, with 11 positions matching TRBD2. V shed 3 bases, J shed 1 base, and the junction held 3 bases outside the gene matches. The CDR3 loop spans 16 amino acids. The germline V gene has CDR1 MGHDK and CDR2 SYGVNS. The CDR3 nucleotides read TGTGCCAGCAGTGAGGAGGGACTAGCGGGCACAGATACGCAGTATTTT. Its protein product is CASSEEGLAGTDTQYF.

J is TRBJ2-3 and V is TRBV6-5; perhaps TRBD2 as D (5 bases). Germline V gene lookup returns CDR1 MNHEY and CDR2 SVGAGI. This CDR3 comprises 17 residues. V lost 0 bases and J lost 0, with 13 bases in between. CDR3 DNA: TGTGCCAGCAGTTACTCGAAGATAGCGCCCAGCACAGATACGCAGTATTTT. Its translation is CASSYSKIAPSTDTQYF.

The rearrangement links TRBV13 to TRBJ2-1; TRBD2 aligns across 7 bases. From germline, CDR1 is PRHDT and CDR2 FYEKMQ (reference sequence). V dropped 9 bases and J dropped 10; count of bases not matched to a gene: 9. The CDR3 loop spans 12 amino acids. The CDR3 coding sequence is TGTGCCAGTGGGGGGGAGACTAGCGAGCAGTTCTTC. This encodes CASGGETSEQFF. Complete variable domain (other parts from reference TRBV13 and TRBJ2-1): AAGVIQSPRHLIKEKRETATLKCYPIPRHDTVYWYQQGPGQDPQFLISFYEKMQSDKGSIPDRFSAQQFSDYHSELNMSSLELGDSALYFCASGGETSEQFFGPGTRLTVL.

The chain recombines TRBV6-6 with TRBJ1-4, with 9 positions matching TRBD1. The CDR3 loop spans 15 amino acids. The V segment lost 2 bases and the J segment 7 bases; nucleotides outside the gene matches: 5. The V gene's germline CDR1 is MNHNY and CDR2 SVGAGI (reference sequence). DNA for the CDR3: TGTGCCAGCAGTTACCCCGGGACAGGGACTGAAAAACTGTTTTTT. It yields the protein CASSYPGTGTEKLFF.